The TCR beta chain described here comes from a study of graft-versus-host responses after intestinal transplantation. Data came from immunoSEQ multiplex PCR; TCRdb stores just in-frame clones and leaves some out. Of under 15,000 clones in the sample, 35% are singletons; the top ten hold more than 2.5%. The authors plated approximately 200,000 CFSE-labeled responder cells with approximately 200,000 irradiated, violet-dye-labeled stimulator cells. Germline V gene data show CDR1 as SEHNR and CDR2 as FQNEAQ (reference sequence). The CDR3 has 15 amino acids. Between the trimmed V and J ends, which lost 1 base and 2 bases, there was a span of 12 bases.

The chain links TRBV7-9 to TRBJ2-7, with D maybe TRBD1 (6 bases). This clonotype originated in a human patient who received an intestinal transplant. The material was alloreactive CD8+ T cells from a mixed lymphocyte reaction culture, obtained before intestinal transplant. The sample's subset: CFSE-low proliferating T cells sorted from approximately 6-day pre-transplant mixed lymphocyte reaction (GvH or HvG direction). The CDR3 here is CASSLGNRVAYEQYF. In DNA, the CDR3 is TGTGCCAGCAGCTTAGGAAACAGGGTTGCCTACGAGCAGTACTTC.